This T cell receptor (beta chain) was identified during a study of CD8+CD57+ T cells in acquired aplastic anemia. Only patients with CD8+CD57+ cell expansion on flow cytometry were chosen for sequencing. V was pared by 0 bases and J by 4 bases, with 7 bases between. Looked up from germline, CDR1 is SGHRS and CDR2 is YFSETQ. The CDR3 extends over 13 amino acids. TCR beta VDJ and CDR3 profiling used genomic DNA as template. TCRdb re-called the reads with MiXCR, one entry per CDR3 protein. The sample holds 150,000 to 200,000 distinct CDR3 sequences, less than 60% seen once. The material sequenced was sorted CD4+, CD8+, or CD8+CD57+ T cells (not recorded which) from PBMCs. The rearrangement joins TRBV5-1 to TRBJ1-1, with D possibly TRBD1 on 5 matching bases. The TCR sequence derives from a human donor with aplastic anemia. The CDR3 loop reads CASSLVGVTEAFF. In DNA, the CDR3 is TGCGCCAGCAGCTTGGTGGGGGTCACTGAAGCTTTCTTT.